One sample yielded the 28 T cell receptor beta chains listed below, sequenced in a study of shared clonotypes between healthy human individuals. This table comes from immunoSEQ multiplex PCR, and its TCRdb copy is limited to in-frame clones, with some not included. This table has about 2.3 million clones, approximately 95% appearing once. Sequenced: naive CD4+ T cells from PBMCs. Sample subset: CD45RA+ positively selected. The receptors shown here come from a man between 18 and 29 years old in good health. Some clones in this sample may be carry-over from other donors' samples.

This clone appeared a few times. This chain links TRBV6-1 with TRBJ1-1; D not certain. The CDR3 contains 11 residues. V lost 2 bases and J lost 11, with 9 bases in between. Germline assignment: CDR1 MNHNS and CDR2 SASEGT. CDR3 sequence (DNA): TGTGCCAGCAGTGAACCAGACGGGGCTTTCTTT. Amino acids: CASSEPDGAFF.

V gene TRBV19 combines with J gene TRBJ2-3; D possibly matches TRBD1 or TRBD2 (5 bases each). Germline V gene data show CDR1 as LNHDA and CDR2 as SQIVND (reference sequence). Trimming left V 3 bases short and J 2 bases short, with 15 bases between. The CDR3 is made up of 16 amino acids. CDR3 sequence: CASSIASGLTTDTQYF. DNA of the CDR3: TGTGCCAGTAGTATTGCCTCGGGGCTGACCACAGATACGCAGTATTTT.

The chain couples TRBV5-1 to TRBJ1-1; TRBD1 might be the D (6 bases). This CDR3 is built from 14 residues. Trimming cost V 5 bases and J 0 bases, with 11 bases left between them. Germline lookup yields CDR1 SGHRS and CDR2 YFSETQ. The CDR3 here is CASSGQSMNTEAFF. CDR3 DNA sequence: TGCGCCAGCAGTGGACAGAGTATGAACACTGAAGCTTTCTTT.

The rearrangement links TRBV7-2 to TRBJ2-1; D gene uncertain. Per the germline V gene, CDR1 is SGHTA and CDR2 is FQGNSA. The CDR3 runs to 15 residues. Trimming shortened V by 1 base and J by 4 bases, and 11 bases separated the two germline ends. The CDR3 here is CASSLGSFSYNEQFF. CDR3 coding DNA: TGTGCCAGCAGCTTAGGGAGTTTTTCTTACAATGAGCAGTTCTTC.

The chain combines TRBV6-1 with TRBJ2-7; 9 nucleotides line up with TRBD2. CDR1 MNHNS and CDR2 SASEGT come from the germline V gene. This CDR3 is built from 14 residues. The V and J ends lost 8 bases and 2 bases, in that order; junction bases with no gene match: 7. CDR3 in amino acids: CASGLAGTPYEQYF. CDR3 DNA sequence: TGTGCCAGCGGTCTAGCGGGAACACCCTACGAGCAGTACTTC.

Details on this clone: Other DNA sequences from this sample encode an identical CDR3 as well. The V and J genes are TRBV5-1 and TRBJ1-1, with 7 bases identical to TRBD1. Germline CDR1 is SGHRS and CDR2 is YFSETQ. The CDR3 covers 13 residues. After removal of 2 bases from V and 5 bases from J, the junction contained 3 bases not matched to a gene. This CDR3 reads CASSFTGVTEAFF. The CDR3 DNA is TGCGCCAGCAGCTTCACAGGGGTAACTGAAGCTTTCTTT.

V is TRBV10-3 and J is TRBJ2-7; TRBD1 aligns across 9 bases. CDR1 and CDR2 (germline): ENHRY, SYGVKD. This CDR3 is 15 amino acids long. With 3 bases clipped from V and 0 bases from J, the junction kept 3 bases outside the gene matches. The CDR3 bases are TGTGCCATCAGTGATACAGGGGGCACCTCCTACGAGCAGTACTTC. Encoded protein: CAISDTGGTSYEQYF.

The rearrangement links TRBV5-4 to TRBJ1-3; a weak D match, TRBD1 (5 bases). This CDR3 contains 17 residues. With 0 bases removed from V and 0 bases from J, the gap between germline ends came to 13 bases. The V gene's germline CDR1 is SGHNT and CDR2 YYREEE (reference sequence). This chain's CDR3 is CASSLASGAVSGNTIYF. The CDR3 DNA follows: TGTGCCAGCAGCTTGGCCAGTGGGGCGGTCTCTGGAAACACCATATATTTT. Variable domain in full (rest from reference TRBV5-4 and TRBJ1-3): ETGVTQSPTHLIKTRGQQVTLRCSSQSGHNTVSWYQQALGQGPQFIFQYYREEENGRGNFPPRFSGLQFPNYSSELNVNALELDDSALYLCASSLASGAVSGNTIYFGEGSWLTVV.

The chain joins TRBV5-4 to TRBJ2-1; 8 bases align to TRBD2. Germline-derived CDR1 and CDR2 are SGHNT and YYREEE (reference sequence). J lost 12 bases, V lost 4 bases, and 6 bases had no gene match. The CDR3 is 12 residues long. This CDR3 is CASSPGGYGQFF. The CDR3 DNA reads as TGTGCCAGCAGCCCGGGGGGGTATGGGCAGTTCTTC.

Only one count was recorded for this clone. The chain uses TRBV19 and TRBJ1-1, with 8 bases that match TRBD1. The CDR3 runs to 18 residues. In germline, CDR1 is LNHDA, CDR2 SQIVND (reference sequence). V shed 4 bases, J shed 1 base, and the junction held 14 bases outside the gene matches. CDR3 nucleotide sequence: TGTGCCAGTAGTACCCCGACCCGACAGGGGCAATGGAACACTGAAGCTTTCTTT. It specifies CASSTPTRQGQWNTEAFF.

The chain recombines TRBV29-1 with TRBJ2-5; D is possibly TRBD2 (5 bases). Germline lookup yields CDR1 SQVTM and CDR2 ANQGSEA. The germline V and J ends were trimmed by 3 bases and 5 bases, with 16 bases remaining between them. CDR3 length: 14 amino acids. CDR3 nucleotide sequence: TGCAGCGTTGAGTTGGGGTCGAGGGAGGAGACCCAGTACTTC. Translating it yields CSVELGSREETQYF.

The chain uses TRBV5-5 and TRBJ1-5; maybe TRBD1 (5 bases). Germline lookup yields CDR1 SGHKS and CDR2 YYEKEE (reference sequence). V was pared by 4 bases and J by 4 bases, with 9 bases between. This CDR3 has 13 residues. CDR3: CASSQTENQPQHF. Here the CDR3 DNA reads TGTGCCAGCAGCCAGACAGAGAATCAGCCCCAGCATTTT. Using reference TRBV5-5 and TRBJ1-5 for the parts outside the CDR3, the full variable domain is DAGVTQSPTHLIKTRGQQVTLRCSPISGHKSVSWYQQVLGQGPQFIFQYYEKEERGRGNFPDRFSARQFPNYSSELNVNALLLGDSALYLCASSQTENQPQHFGDGTRLSIL.

This clone occurred once. The chain joins TRBV6-1 to TRBJ1-1, with a tentative D call TRBD1 (5 bases). CDR1 is MNHNS and CDR2 is SASEGT in the germline V gene. Deletions cut 5 bases from V and 8 bases from J, with 9 bases between. CDR3 length equals 11 residues. The CDR3 sequence: CASSNKGEAFF. The CDR3 DNA reads TGTGCCAGCAGTAACAAGGGGGAAGCTTTCTTT.

The chain couples TRBV28 to TRBJ2-2, with TRBD2 matching over 9 bases. V lost 4 bases, J lost 3 bases, and 9 bases stayed unmatched. In germline, CDR1 is MDHEN, CDR2 SYDVKM. The CDR3 covers 17 residues. CDR3 in amino acids: CASSSLTSGFYTGELFF. CDR3 nucleotides: TGTGCCAGCAGTTCGCTCACTAGCGGGTTTTACACCGGGGAGCTGTTTTTT.

The V call is TRBV7-2, the J call TRBJ2-3; 9 nucleotides align to TRBD1. V shed 5 bases, J shed 3 bases, and the junction held 9 bases outside the gene matches. Germline-derived CDR1 and CDR2 are SGHTA and FQGNSA. The CDR3 has 16 amino acids. The CDR3 region has the DNA TGTGCCAGCAGCCTTGGGACAGGGATCTCGACAGATACGCAGTATTTT. Translation: CASSLGTGISTDTQYF. The variable domain in full, completed from reference TRBV7-2 and TRBJ2-3, reads GAGVSQSPSNKVTEKGKDVELRCDPISGHTALYWYRQSLGQGLEFLIYFQGNSAPDKSGLPSDRFSAERTGGSVSTLTIQRTQQEDSAVYLCASSLGTGISTDTQYFGPGTRLTVL.

V is TRBV4-2 and J is TRBJ1-5; D remains ambiguous. The V gene's germline CDR1 is LGHNA and CDR2 YNFKEQ. The germline V and J ends were trimmed by 5 bases and 4 bases, with 15 bases remaining between them. This CDR3 spans 15 amino acids. The DNA for the CDR3 is TGTGCCAGCAGCTCGTTCCGGGCCAATAATCAGCCCCAGCATTTT. This encodes CASSSFRANNQPQHF.

This clone occurred once. The chain joins TRBV6-4 to TRBJ2-1; 8 bases are shared with TRBD2. The germline gives CDR1 MRHNA, CDR2 SNTAGT. Trimming cost V 4 bases and J 0 bases; bases outside gene matches: 5. This CDR3 is 16 amino acids long. In nucleotides, the CDR3 is TGTGCCAGCAGTGCGCGGGAGGATAGCTCCTACAATGAGCAGTTCTTC. This codes for CASSAREDSSYNEQFF.

The chain couples TRBV5-1 to TRBJ2-2; D could derive from TRBD1 or TRBD2 (5 bases each). The germline V gene has CDR1 SGHRS and CDR2 YFSETQ. Trimming removed 2 bases at V and 6 bases at J, with 14 bases between. This CDR3 has 15 residues. CDR3 sequence: CASSLLRGTPGELFF. CDR3 nucleotides: TGCGCCAGCAGCTTATTAAGAGGGACCCCCGGGGAGCTGTTTTTT.

The V call is TRBV5-4, the J call TRBJ2-6; D unclear. Germline CDR1 SGHNT, CDR2 YYREEE (reference sequence). The CDR3 has 18 residues. Trimming removed 3 bases at V and 2 bases at J, with 18 bases between. The CDR3 sequence is CASSSSRPGVPGANVLTF. The CDR3, as DNA: TGTGCCAGCAGCTCAAGTCGCCCTGGGGTCCCTGGGGCCAACGTCCTGACTTTC.

In DNA, the CDR3 is TGTGCCAGCAGCTCCCGGGACGATTCCTACAATGAGCAGTTCTTC. Translated: CASSSRDDSYNEQFF. This chain connects TRBV9 to TRBJ2-1; the D gene could be TRBD1 or TRBD2 (5 bases each). The CDR3 totals 15 residues. V gave up 4 bases and J gave up 1 base, with 12 bases separating them. Germline-derived CDR1 and CDR2 are SGDLS and YYNGEE.

The chain has TRBV6-5 and TRBJ2-7, with 8 bases lining up with TRBD1. Germline values: CDR1 MNHEY, CDR2 SVGAGI. V shed 6 bases and J 4 bases; nucleotides not matched to a gene: 11. The CDR3 sequence is 15 residues long. The CDR3 sequence: CASRLNRGVSYEQYF. CDR3 sequence (DNA): TGTGCCAGCAGACTTAACAGGGGGGTCTCTTACGAGCAGTACTTC.

The chain has TRBV29-1 and TRBJ2-3; 7 positions match TRBD2. Germline V gene data show CDR1 as SQVTM and CDR2 as ANQGSEA. V trimming: 4 bases; J trimming: 2 bases; junction bases outside the gene matches: 9. This CDR3 is built from 15 residues. The CDR3 sequence is CSVVFLADNTDTQYF. CDR3 DNA sequence: TGCAGCGTTGTTTTTCTAGCGGACAACACAGATACGCAGTATTTT.

As to this clone: Other DNA sequences of this sample code for an identical CDR3. The chain recombines TRBV11-3 with TRBJ2-3, with D perhaps TRBD1 or TRBD2 (5 bases each). The CDR3 sequence is 13 residues long. V lost 3 bases, J lost 4 bases, and 8 bases lay in between. Germline V gene sequence: CDR1 SGHNT, CDR2 YENEEA. CDR3 DNA sequence: TGTGCCAGCAGCTTTCGGGGCGCAGATACGCAGTATTTT. Protein: CASSFRGADTQYF.

About this clone itself: This CDR3 is also generated by other DNA sequences in the sample. The chain links TRBV7-2 to TRBJ2-5; D might be TRBD2 (5 bases). The CDR3 is 13 residues long. CDR1 is SGHTA, CDR2 FQGNSA, per germline. Trimming stripped 2 bases from V and 5 bases from J, with 9 bases between. The CDR3 coding sequence is TGTGCCAGCAGCTTACGTACGGGGGAGACCCAGTACTTC. It translates to CASSLRTGETQYF.

The gene calls are TRBV4-2 and TRBJ1-5; tentatively, D is TRBD1 (6 bases). CDR1 is LGHNA and CDR2 is YNFKEQ in the germline V gene. The V and J ends lost 0 bases and 3 bases respectively, with 9 bases between them. This CDR3 comprises 15 residues. CDR3: CASSQDHRVNQPQHF. For the CDR3, the DNA is TGTGCCAGCAGCCAAGATCACAGGGTCAATCAGCCCCAGCATTTT.

This clone has only one observation. V gene TRBV7-6 combines with J gene TRBJ1-1; D perhaps matches TRBD1 (5 bases). Germline V gives CDR1 SGHVS, CDR2 FNYEAQ. The CDR3 runs 13 residues. With 2 bases removed from V and 5 bases from J, the gap between germline ends came to 9 bases. CDR3 DNA sequence: TGTGCCAGCAGCTTATTGGGGGGAACTGAAGCTTTCTTT. It yields the protein CASSLLGGTEAFF.

The rearrangement links TRBV5-6 to TRBJ1-5; 8 bases map to TRBD1. This CDR3 has 13 amino acids. The V gene end was trimmed by 2 bases and the J gene end by 5 bases; junction bases not matched to a gene: 0. The germline V gene encodes CDR1 SGHDT and CDR2 YYEEEE. CDR3: CASSLQGDQPQHF. CDR3 DNA sequence: TGTGCCAGCAGCTTACAGGGGGATCAGCCCCAGCATTTT.

The chain is built from TRBV18 and TRBJ1-1; D call uncertain. The V gene lost 3 bases and the J gene lost 4 bases, with 12 bases spanning the gap. This CDR3 is 14 amino acids long. Germline lookup yields CDR1 KGHSH and CDR2 LQKENI. CDR3 sequence: CASSPRTDPTEAFF. The CDR3 bases are TGTGCCAGCTCACCCCGGACGGATCCCACTGAAGCTTTCTTT. Using reference TRBV18 and TRBJ1-1 for the parts outside the CDR3, the full variable domain is NAGVMQNPRHLVRRRGQEARLRCSPMKGHSHVYWYRQLPEEGLKFMVYLQKENIIDESGMPKERFSAEFPKEGPSILRIQQVVRGDSAAYFCASSPRTDPTEAFFGQGTRLTVV.